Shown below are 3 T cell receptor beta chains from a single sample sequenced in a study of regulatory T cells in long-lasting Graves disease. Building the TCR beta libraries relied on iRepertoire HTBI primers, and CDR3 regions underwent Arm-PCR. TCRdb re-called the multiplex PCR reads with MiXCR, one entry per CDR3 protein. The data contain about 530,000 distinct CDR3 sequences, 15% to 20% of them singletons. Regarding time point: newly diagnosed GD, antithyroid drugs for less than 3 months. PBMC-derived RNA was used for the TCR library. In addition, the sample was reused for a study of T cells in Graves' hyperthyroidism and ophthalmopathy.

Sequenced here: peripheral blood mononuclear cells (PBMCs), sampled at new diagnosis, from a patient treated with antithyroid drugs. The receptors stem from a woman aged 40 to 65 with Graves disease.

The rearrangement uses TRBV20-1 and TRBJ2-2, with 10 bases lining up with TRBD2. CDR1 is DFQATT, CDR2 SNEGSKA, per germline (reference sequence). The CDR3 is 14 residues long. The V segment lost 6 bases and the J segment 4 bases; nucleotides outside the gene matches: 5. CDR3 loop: CSAQRGGATGELFF. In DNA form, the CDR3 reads TGCAGTGCCCAGCGGGGGGGCGCCACCGGGGAGCTGTTTTTT.

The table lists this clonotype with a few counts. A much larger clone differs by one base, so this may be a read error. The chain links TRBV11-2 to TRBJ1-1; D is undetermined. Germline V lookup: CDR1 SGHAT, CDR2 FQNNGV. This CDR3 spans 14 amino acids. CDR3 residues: CTSSLEAVNTEAFF. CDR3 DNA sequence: TGTACCAGCAGCTTAGAGGCGGTGAACACTGAAGCTTTCTTT.

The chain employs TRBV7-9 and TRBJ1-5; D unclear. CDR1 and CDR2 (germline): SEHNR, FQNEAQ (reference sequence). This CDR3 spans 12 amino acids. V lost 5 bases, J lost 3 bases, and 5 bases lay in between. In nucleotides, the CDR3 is TGTGCCAGCAGCCCGTTCAATCAGCCCCAGCATTTT. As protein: CASSPFNQPQHF.